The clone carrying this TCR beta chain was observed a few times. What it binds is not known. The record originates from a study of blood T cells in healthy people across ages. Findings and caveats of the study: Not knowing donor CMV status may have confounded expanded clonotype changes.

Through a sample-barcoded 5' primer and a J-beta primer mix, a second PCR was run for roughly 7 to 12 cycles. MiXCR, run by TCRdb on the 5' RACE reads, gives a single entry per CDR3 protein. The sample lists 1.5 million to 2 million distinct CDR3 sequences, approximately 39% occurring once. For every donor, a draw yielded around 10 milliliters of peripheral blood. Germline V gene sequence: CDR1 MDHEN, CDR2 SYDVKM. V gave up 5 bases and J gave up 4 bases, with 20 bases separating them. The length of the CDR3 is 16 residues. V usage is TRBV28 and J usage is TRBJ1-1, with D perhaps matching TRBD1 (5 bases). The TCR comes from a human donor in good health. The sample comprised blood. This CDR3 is CASSPALGQGGTEAFF. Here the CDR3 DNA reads TGTGCCAGCAGTCCTGCCTTGGGGCAGGGTGGCACTGAAGCTTTCTTT.